Presented here are 17 T cell receptor beta chains from one specimen sequenced in a study of PD-L1 blockade in urothelial cancer. The data were produced by immunoSEQ multiplex PCR, yet TCRdb's version contains in-frame clones alone and is incomplete. Here the sample spans tens of thousands of clones, over 80% being singletons. Specified time point: pretreatment peripheral blood. Sequenced here: PBMCs, sampled around atezolizumab (anti-PD-L1) treatment. The origin of the receptors is a man aged 55 to 70 with urothelial cancer.

The chain uses TRBV7-2 and TRBJ2-7, with D unclear. The germline V gene has CDR1 SGHTA and CDR2 FQGNSA. V was pared by 5 bases and J by 0 bases, with 11 bases between. CDR3 length: 14 amino acids. For the CDR3, the DNA is TGTGCCAGCAGCCCGACACTGAGCTCCTACGAGCAGTACTTC. Encoded protein: CASSPTLSSYEQYF.

The chain couples TRBV19 to TRBJ1-3; TRBD1 matches at 8 bases. V trimming: 4 bases; J trimming: 3 bases; junction bases outside the gene matches: 2. Germline CDR1 and CDR2: LNHDA and SQIVND (reference sequence). CDR3 length: 14 amino acids. The CDR3 here is CASSTTGVGNTIYF. CDR3 sequence (DNA): TGTGCCAGTAGTACGACAGGGGTTGGAAACACCATATATTTT.

The rearrangement joins TRBV6-5 to TRBJ2-1, with D possibly matching TRBD2 (7 bases). Germline V gene lookup returns CDR1 MNHEY and CDR2 SVGAGI. This CDR3 contains 14 residues. Trimming cost V 2 bases and J 8 bases, with 13 bases left between them. The CDR3 DNA follows: TGTGCCAGCAGTTACAAGGGGGGGTTGGATGAGCAGTTCTTC. This sequence encodes CASSYKGGLDEQFF.

The chain links TRBV18 to TRBJ1-3, with D unclear. There are 15 residues in the CDR3. The germline CDR1 and CDR2 sequences are KGHSH and LQKENI. The germline V and J ends were trimmed by 0 bases and 0 bases, with 6 bases remaining between them. CDR3: CASSPPASSGNTIYF. CDR3 bases: TGTGCCAGCTCACCACCGGCCAGCTCTGGAAACACCATATATTTT.

V and J are TRBV6-1 and TRBJ1-5; D may be TRBD1 (6 bases). Germline values: CDR1 MNHNS, CDR2 SASEGT. V shed 8 bases and J shed 4 bases, with 15 bases lying between them. There are 14 residues in the CDR3. DNA for the CDR3: TGTGCCAGCGGGGACCCGAGGGGGAATCAGCCCCAGCATTTT. It is translated as CASGDPRGNQPQHF.

This chain connects TRBV7-9 to TRBJ1-1; 9 positions agree with TRBD1. Trimming cost V 5 bases and J 4 bases; bases outside gene matches: 14. The CDR3 has 17 amino acids. Germline V CDR1 and CDR2: SEHNR, FQNEAQ (reference sequence). The CDR3 DNA follows: TGTGCCAGCAGCCTCGTCCCGGGACAGGGAATGGGCACTGAAGCTTTCTTT. Translating gives CASSLVPGQGMGTEAFF.

J is TRBJ1-1 and V is TRBV14, with a weak D call TRBD1 (5 bases). V lost 1 base, J lost 6 bases, and 9 bases lay in between. CDR1 and CDR2 from the germline V gene are SGHDN and FVKESK. This CDR3 is built from 13 residues. The CDR3 DNA sequence: TGTGCCAGCAGCCAAGTGCAAGGGGCTGAAGCTTTCTTT. As protein: CASSQVQGAEAFF.

V and J are TRBV11-2 and TRBJ2-1, with 11 bases identical to TRBD2. The junction had 10 bases not matched to a gene; V was cut back by 3 bases and J by 9 bases. The CDR3 covers 16 residues. From germline, CDR1 is SGHAT and CDR2 FQNNGV. The CDR3 protein is CASSLGLAGGGGEQFF. The CDR3 DNA follows: TGTGCCAGCAGCTTGGGGTTAGCGGGAGGGGGGGGTGAGCAGTTCTTC.

The V gene is TRBV5-1, the J gene TRBJ2-7; D is possibly TRBD2 (6 bases). Germline lookup yields CDR1 SGHRS and CDR2 YFSETQ. The ends were cut back, 0 bases at V and 3 bases at J, with 16 bases in the middle. This CDR3 is built from 16 residues. The CDR3 region is CASSLASRGRVYEQYF. The CDR3 nucleotides read TGCGCCAGCAGCTTGGCTTCGCGGGGAAGGGTCTACGAGCAGTACTTC.

This chain uses TRBV13 with TRBJ2-1; a possible D gene is TRBD2 (5 bases). This CDR3 has 14 residues. With 4 bases removed from V and 7 bases from J, the gap between germline ends came to 14 bases. CDR1 is PRHDT, CDR2 FYEKMQ, per germline (reference sequence). The CDR3 loop reads CASSSAASRNEQFF. The CDR3, as DNA: TGTGCCAGCAGCTCAGCGGCATCACGGAATGAGCAGTTCTTC.

This clone was observed a single time. V is TRBV16 and J is TRBJ2-7, with 9 bases identical to TRBD1. Germline loops: CDR1 KGHSY, CDR2 FQNENV. The trim removed 4 bases at V and 6 bases at J, leaving 7 bases unmatched. The CDR3 has 14 residues. The chain's CDR3 is CASSPFQTGGEQYF. The DNA of the CDR3 is TGTGCCAGCAGCCCCTTCCAGACAGGGGGCGAGCAGTACTTC.

This chain connects TRBV18 to TRBJ1-1; 11 bases are a match to TRBD1. The CDR3 totals 16 residues. The V segment lost 2 bases and the J segment 2 bases; nucleotides outside the gene matches: 4. The germline CDR1 and CDR2 sequences are KGHSH and LQKENI. CDR3 in amino acids: CASSPGQGAFNTEAFF. In DNA, the CDR3 is TGTGCCAGCTCACCAGGACAGGGGGCGTTTAACACTGAAGCTTTCTTT.

The chain is built from TRBV27 and TRBJ1-6; TRBD1 is a possible D gene (5 bases). The CDR3 spans 14 residues. V lost 6 bases to trimming and J lost 8 bases, with 14 bases between them. CDR1 is MNHEY, CDR2 SMNVEV, per germline (reference sequence). CDR3 sequence reads: CASRPGGRDSPLHF. The CDR3 nucleotides read TGTGCCAGCAGACCGGGGGGTAGGGATTCACCCCTCCACTTT.

The chain recombines TRBV7-8 with TRBJ2-2; the match to TRBD1 covers 9 bases. CDR1 and CDR2 (germline): SGHVS, FQNEAQ. The J segment lost 2 bases and the V segment lost 0 bases, leaving 4 bases of the junction unmatched. This CDR3 region has 17 residues. The CDR3 sequence is CASSLAPGQGNTGELFF. DNA for the CDR3: TGTGCCAGCAGCTTAGCCCCGGGACAGGGAAACACCGGGGAGCTGTTTTTT.

The rearrangement links TRBV7-8 to TRBJ2-3, with 9 bases lining up with TRBD1. J was trimmed by 4 bases and V by 4 bases; bases with no gene match: 3. CDR1 is SGHVS and CDR2 is FQNEAQ in the germline V gene. The CDR3 covers 14 residues. CDR3 region: CASSYGQGPDTQYF. The CDR3 region has the DNA TGTGCCAGCAGCTACGGACAGGGGCCAGATACGCAGTATTTT.

The chain couples TRBV7-8 to TRBJ1-1; D gene ambiguous. This CDR3 comprises 14 residues. The V end lost 4 bases, the J end lost 5 bases, and 14 bases lay between the germline ends. Germline V CDR1 and CDR2: SGHVS, FQNEAQ. The DNA for the CDR3 is TGTGCCAGCAGCTCCCGTCGGGGTGAAACTGAAGCTTTCTTT. Amino acids: CASSSRRGETEAFF.

V and J are TRBV6-1 and TRBJ1-2, with a possible D match to TRBD1 (6 bases). V was pared by 5 bases and J by 7 bases, with 11 bases between. The germline gives CDR1 MNHNS, CDR2 SASEGT. CDR3 length: 12 amino acids. The DNA of the CDR3 is TGTGCCAGCAGTTGGGGGCAGACTGGCTACACCTTC. Its protein product is CASSWGQTGYTF.